The 30 T cell receptor beta chains given below trace back to one sample, sequenced in a study of shared clonotypes between healthy human individuals. The data were produced by immunoSEQ multiplex PCR, yet TCRdb's version contains in-frame clones alone and is incomplete. The data show about 2.3 million clones, over 85% seen once. The sequenced sample consisted of naive CD4+ T cells from PBMCs. The sample's subset: CD45RA+ positively selected. These receptors were collected from a young man in good health. Some clones in this sample may be carry-over from other donors' samples.

CDR3 in DNA: TGTGCCAGCTCACCAGGAGACAGGGGAGATGAGCAGTACTTC. It is translated as CASSPGDRGDEQYF. This sequence joins TRBV18 and TRBJ2-7, with TRBD1 identical over 8 bases. With V trimmed by 2 bases and J by 7 bases, 7 bases remained unmatched. CDR1 and CDR2 (germline): KGHSH, LQKENI. This CDR3 region has 14 residues. Drawing the rest from reference TRBV18 and TRBJ2-7, the complete variable domain is NAGVMQNPRHLVRRRGQEARLRCSPMKGHSHVYWYRQLPEEGLKFMVYLQKENIIDESGMPKERFSAEFPKEGPSILRIQQVVRGDSAAYFCASSPGDRGDEQYFGPGTRLTVT.

The rearrangement joins TRBV7-9 to TRBJ2-2; D gene ambiguous. The CDR3 extends over 15 amino acids. The V end lost 5 bases, the J end lost 4 bases, and 14 bases lay between the germline ends. Germline-derived CDR1 and CDR2 are SEHNR and FQNEAQ (reference sequence). This CDR3 reads CASSKPRGTTGELFF. In nucleotides, the CDR3 is TGTGCCAGCAGCAAGCCCCGAGGCACCACCGGGGAGCTGTTTTTT. Full variable domain (missing parts from reference TRBV7-9 and TRBJ2-2): DTGVSQNPRHKITKRGQNVTFRCDPISEHNRLYWYRQTLGQGPEFLTYFQNEAQLEKSRLLSDRFSAERPKGSFSTLEIQRTEQGDSAMYLCASSKPRGTTGELFFGEGSRLTVL.

In its sample, this clone was seen a few times. The V call is TRBV2, the J call TRBJ1-4; 7 nucleotides match TRBD1. The CDR3 length is 15 residues. V was pared by 1 base and J by 5 bases, with 4 bases of the junction left unmatched. Germline V CDR1 and CDR2: SNHLY, FYNNEI. CDR3: CASSEGTGSNEKLFF. CDR3 sequence (DNA): TGTGCCAGCAGTGAAGGGACAGGCTCAAATGAAAAACTGTTTTTT.

The rearrangement joins TRBV28 to TRBJ1-2; 8 nucleotides line up with TRBD1. Trimming removed 9 bases from V and 2 bases from J; junction bases left unmatched: 11. Per germline, CDR1 MDHEN and CDR2 SYDVKM. The CDR3 is 15 amino acids. The CDR3 loop is CASNAGGAGNYGYTF. The DNA of the CDR3 is TGTGCCAGTAACGCAGGGGGCGCGGGAAACTATGGCTACACCTTC.

The chain is built from TRBV28 and TRBJ1-5; D gene uncertain. CDR1 and CDR2 from the germline V gene are MDHEN and SYDVKM. Trimming shortened V by 6 bases and J by 0 bases, and 12 bases separated the two germline ends. The CDR3 has 15 residues. The CDR3 bases are TGTGCCAGCAGCCCTGGGCACTTTAGCAATCAGCCCCAGCATTTT. Translation gives CASSPGHFSNQPQHF.

The rearrangement joins TRBV4-2 to TRBJ2-5; D may correspond to TRBD1 or TRBD2 (5 bases each). V lost 0 bases and J lost 9, with 17 bases in between. Germline CDR1 is LGHNA and CDR2 is YNFKEQ. The CDR3 consists of 15 residues. CDR3 sequence reads: CASSQEGVRAVAQYF. The DNA of the CDR3 is TGTGCCAGCAGCCAAGAGGGGGTACGAGCGGTGGCCCAGTACTTC.

This sequence joins TRBV5-5 and TRBJ2-2, with D possibly being TRBD1 or TRBD2 (5 bases each). The germline V and J ends were trimmed by 3 bases and 3 bases, with 12 bases remaining between them. Germline V lookup: CDR1 SGHKS, CDR2 YYEKEE (reference sequence). The CDR3 has 15 amino acids. The CDR3 sequence: CASSYLGVDTGELFF. As DNA, the CDR3 is TGTGCCAGCAGCTATCTGGGGGTCGACACCGGGGAGCTGTTTTTT.

CDR3 bases: TGTGCCAGCAAGTTCGGACAGGCTCTTAACACCGGGGAGCTGTTTTTT. Its translation: CASKFGQALNTGELFF. J is TRBJ2-2 and V is TRBV7-6; 7 positions match TRBD1. This CDR3 has 16 amino acids. Germline V gives CDR1 SGHVS, CDR2 FNYEAQ. J was trimmed by 2 bases and V by 7 bases; bases with no gene match: 10.

This chain links TRBV5-1 with TRBJ2-7; 7 nucleotides line up with TRBD2. CDR3 size: 14 residues. Germline-derived CDR1 and CDR2 are SGHRS and YFSETQ. J was trimmed by 5 bases and V by 4 bases; bases with no gene match: 9. CDR3 nucleotides: TGCGCCAGCAGCCGTCCGACTAGCACTAACGAGCAGTACTTC. Its translation: CASSRPTSTNEQYF.

The CDR3 spells CASSLLQPVGYGYTF. In DNA form, the CDR3 reads TGTGCCAGCAGCTTGTTACAGCCCGTGGGGTATGGCTACACCTTC. The chain carries TRBV5-4 and TRBJ1-2; D unresolved. The germline V and J ends were trimmed by 1 base and 5 bases, with 15 bases remaining between them. CDR3 length: 15 residues. From germline, CDR1 is SGHNT and CDR2 YYREEE (reference sequence).

V usage is TRBV4-2 and J usage is TRBJ2-7, with D possibly TRBD2 on 5 matching bases. Germline assignment: CDR1 LGHNA and CDR2 YNFKEQ. The CDR3 loop spans 16 amino acids. The V gene lost 1 base and the J gene lost 2 bases, with 15 bases spanning the gap. CDR3: CASSQASSRTTYEQYF. The CDR3 DNA sequence: TGTGCCAGCAGCCAAGCTAGCAGTCGGACGACCTACGAGCAGTACTTC.

The chain recombines TRBV15 with TRBJ2-7; 8 bases fit TRBD1. The CDR3 has 15 residues. Trimming cost V 1 base and J 5 bases; bases outside gene matches: 7. The germline V gene has CDR1 LNHNV and CDR2 YYDKDF (reference sequence). CDR3 coding DNA: TGTGCCACCAGCAGAGTGCGGACAGGGAATAACGAGCAGTACTTC. Translating it yields CATSRVRTGNNEQYF.

CDR3 sequence reads: CASSTTGYTEAFF. In DNA, the CDR3 is TGTGCCAGCAGCACTACAGGGTACACTGAAGCTTTCTTT. V gene TRBV14 combines with J gene TRBJ1-1, with TRBD1 as a possible D gene (6 bases). The CDR3 is 13 amino acids. Between the trimmed V and J ends, which lost 5 bases and 3 bases, there was a span of 10 bases. Germline V gene sequence: CDR1 SGHDN, CDR2 FVKESK.

This clone showed up just once. The gene calls are TRBV5-6 and TRBJ2-7, with D perhaps TRBD1 or TRBD2 (5 bases each). Germline-derived CDR1 and CDR2 are SGHDT and YYEEEE. The CDR3 spans 13 residues. V gave up 2 bases and J gave up 3 bases, with 9 bases separating them. This CDR3 is CASSFGGVYEQYF. The CDR3 nucleotides are TGTGCCAGCAGCTTTGGGGGAGTCTACGAGCAGTACTTC.

The chain has TRBV29-1 and TRBJ2-7; TRBD2 agrees at 13 bases. J was trimmed by 4 bases and V by 6 bases; bases with no gene match: 3. The CDR3 spans 13 residues. Looked up from germline, CDR1 is SQVTM and CDR2 is ANQGSEA. The CDR3, as DNA: TGCAGCGTCGAGACTAGCGGGAGGTACGAGCAGTACTTC. Translated, it gives CSVETSGRYEQYF.

This chain uses TRBV7-9 with TRBJ2-5; D is unresolved. V lost 2 bases and J 2 bases, leaving 9 bases between the germline ends. CDR3 size: 14 residues. Per germline, CDR1 SEHNR and CDR2 FQNEAQ (reference sequence). This CDR3 is CASSLLQNQETQYF. CDR3 nucleotides: TGTGCCAGCAGCTTACTCCAGAATCAAGAGACCCAGTACTTC.

The chain uses TRBV13 and TRBJ2-7; D unclear. Between the trimmed V and J ends, which lost 1 base and 2 bases, there was a span of 9 bases. The length of the CDR3 is 14 residues. Germline values: CDR1 PRHDT, CDR2 FYEKMQ (reference sequence). CDR3 DNA sequence: TGTGCCAGCAGCTTAGTTGGCGTCCCCTACGAGCAGTACTTC. It encodes CASSLVGVPYEQYF.

J is TRBJ2-4 and V is TRBV5-6; tentatively, D is TRBD2 (6 bases). With 4 bases removed from V and 0 bases from J, the gap between germline ends came to 11 bases. CDR3 length equals 15 residues. Germline CDR1 is SGHDT and CDR2 is YYEEEE. The CDR3 loop is CASSPGLLAKNIQYF. The CDR3 DNA sequence: TGTGCCAGCAGCCCGGGACTTTTAGCCAAAAACATTCAGTACTTC.

The chain couples TRBV10-1 to TRBJ2-7; 7 bases fit TRBD1. The trim removed 2 bases at V and 3 bases at J, leaving 10 bases unmatched. The CDR3 loop spans 16 amino acids. CDR1 WNHNN and CDR2 SYGVQD come from the germline V gene (reference sequence). The CDR3 sequence: CASSEDSGDSIYEQYF. CDR3 nucleotide sequence: TGCGCCAGCAGTGAGGATTCAGGGGACAGCATCTACGAGCAGTACTTC.

This rearrangement joins TRBV5-1 to TRBJ2-7; D is unresolved. V was pared by 0 bases and J by 5 bases, with 6 bases between. Germline V gene data show CDR1 as SGHRS and CDR2 as YFSETQ. CDR3 size: 12 residues. CDR3 nucleotide sequence: TGCGCCAGCAGCTTGGTGGCGGACGAGCAGTACTTC. Translated: CASSLVADEQYF.

The V call is TRBV10-3, the J call TRBJ2-3; 10 bases are shared with TRBD1. CDR1 is ENHRY and CDR2 is SYGVKD in the germline V gene. The CDR3 totals 15 residues. The junction had 4 bases not matched to a gene; V was cut back by 6 bases and J by 1 base. CDR3 DNA sequence: TGTGCCATCAGCCGAGGACAGGGGGGCACAGATACGCAGTATTTT. Translation gives CAISRGQGGTDTQYF.

Turning to this clone: This sample also contains other DNA sequences that code for the same CDR3. The J gene is TRBJ1-2, the V gene TRBV28; D is unresolved. Trimming shortened V by 2 bases and J by 5 bases, and 9 bases separated the two germline ends. CDR3 size: 13 residues. The germline gives CDR1 MDHEN, CDR2 SYDVKM. This chain's CDR3 is CASSLTDRYGYTF. CDR3 DNA sequence: TGTGCCAGCAGTTTAACGGACCGTTATGGCTACACCTTC.

The chain recombines TRBV11-2 with TRBJ2-1, with TRBD2 matching over 8 bases. The germline V gene has CDR1 SGHAT and CDR2 FQNNGV. V was pared by 3 bases and J by 5 bases, with 6 bases of the junction left unmatched. CDR3 length equals 15 residues. The CDR3 DNA follows: TGTGCCAGCAGCTTTAGGACTAGCAGGAACAATGAGCAGTTCTTC. Residues: CASSFRTSRNNEQFF.

This clone was found once. This chain joins TRBV28 and TRBJ1-2, with TRBD1 matching 9 bases. V lost 7 bases and J lost 3; bases outside the gene matches: 3. The CDR3 is 13 amino acids. Per the germline V gene, CDR1 is MDHEN and CDR2 is SYDVKM. CDR3 amino acids: CASMTGGDYGYTF. CDR3 in DNA: TGTGCCAGCATGACAGGGGGGGACTATGGCTACACCTTC.

The chain employs TRBV5-5 and TRBJ1-1, with a weak D call TRBD1 (5 bases). Trimming removed 3 bases from V and 8 bases from J, with 17 bases in between. The CDR3 is made up of 14 amino acids. Germline values: CDR1 SGHKS, CDR2 YYEKEE (reference sequence). CDR3 region: CASSSPRDVPEAFF. CDR3 bases: TGTGCCAGCAGCTCCCCCCGGGACGTACCAGAAGCTTTCTTT.

Comments on this clone: The same CDR3 can be traced to other DNA sequences in this sample. This chain connects TRBV7-3 to TRBJ2-1; 9 bases match TRBD2. With 0 bases clipped from V and 7 bases from J, the junction kept 1 base outside the gene matches. Germline CDR1 is SGHTA and CDR2 is FQGTGA. The CDR3 sequence is 14 residues long. The DNA of the CDR3 is TGTGCCAGCAGCTTAACTAGCGGGAGTAATGAGCAGTTCTTC. Protein: CASSLTSGSNEQFF.

A remark on this clone: The sample contains more than one DNA sequence encoding this CDR3. The V call is TRBV6-4, the J call TRBJ2-3; D is unresolved. V was clipped by 0 bases and J by 5 bases, with 3 bases between them. CDR3 size: 12 residues. CDR1 and CDR2 (germline): MRHNA, SNTAGT. In DNA, the CDR3 is TGTGCCAGCAGTGACTCAGGAGATACGCAGTATTTT. It encodes CASSDSGDTQYF.

For this clone: Sequence at one end of the junction differs from germline and may be a read error. As DNA, the CDR3 is TGTGCCAGCAGCTTGGTAATCTCTGGGATCTTC. Encoded protein: CASSLVISGIF. The chain links TRBV5-8 to TRBJ1-2; D gene unclear. The CDR3 is 11 residues long. Germline loops: CDR1 SGHTS, CDR2 YDEGEE. Full variable domain (missing parts from reference TRBV5-8 and TRBJ1-2): EAGVTQSPTHLIKTRGQQATLRCSPISGHTSVYWYQQALGLGLQFLLWYDEGEERNRGNFPPRFSGRQFPNYSSELNVNALELEDSALYLCASSLVISGIFGSGTRLTVV.

Worth noting for this clone: At the DNA level, this CDR3 is encoded by other sequences in the same sample as well. V gene TRBV29-1 combines with J gene TRBJ2-7; 7 nucleotides agree with TRBD1. This CDR3 spans 12 amino acids. V was pared by 7 bases and J by 2 bases, with 5 bases of the junction left unmatched. The germline V gene has CDR1 SQVTM and CDR2 ANQGSEA. The CDR3 sequence: CSAGTATYEQYF. The CDR3 bases are TGCAGCGCAGGGACAGCCACCTACGAGCAGTACTTC.

The chain couples TRBV11-2 to TRBJ1-2; 8 bases are shared with TRBD1. Trimming cost V 4 bases and J 8 bases; bases outside gene matches: 6. CDR3 length: 13 residues. Germline lookup yields CDR1 SGHAT and CDR2 FQNNGV. CDR3 amino acids: CASSSTDREGYTF. CDR3 DNA sequence: TGTGCCAGCAGCTCCACGGACAGGGAGGGCTACACCTTC.